A selection of T cell receptor beta chains follows, all from one sample in a study of blood T cell repertoires in COVID-19. The method was immunoSEQ multiplex PCR; TCRdb's version includes in-frame clones alone and lacks a portion of them. The sample comprises 250,000 to 350,000 clones, 80% to 85% of which are singletons, and 15% to 19% rests with the top ten. The sequenced sample consisted of peripheral blood. These receptors all come from a person aged 70 to 79 with COVID-19, enrolled during active disease. Both conserved end residues are part of each CDR3.

J: TRBJ1-1; V: TRBV7-3; CDR3: CASSSTTGSGTEAFF
J: TRBJ2-1; V: TRBV13; CDR3: CASSLAESSEQFF
J: TRBJ1-2; V: TRBV6-1; CDR3: CASSERRAAYGYTF
J: TRBJ2-1; V: TRBV7-7; CDR3: CASSPAGAAYNEQFF
J: TRBJ2-3; V: TRBV28; CDR3: CASSSPIRASTGDTQYF
J: TRBJ1-2; V: TRBV6-2/TRBV6-3; CDR3: CASSSGQGAGGYTF
J: TRBJ1-1; V: TRBV7-9; CDR3: CASSSSTQGFTEAFF
J: TRBJ1-5; V: TRBV4-1; CDR3: CASSQDVGGYGNQPQHF
J: TRBJ1-3; V: TRBV4-1; CDR3: CASSQGYRDRGSGNTIYF
J: TRBJ2-3; V: TRBV9; CDR3: CASSVGRGNVGDTQYF
J: TRBJ2-3; V: TRBV28; CDR3: CASTPPWDKRADTQYF
J: TRBJ1-4; V: TRBV7-9; CDR3: CASSQPGANEKLFF
J: TRBJ2-7; V: TRBV7-3; CDR3: CASSLAGGPYEQYF
J: TRBJ2-5; V: TRBV28; CDR3: CASRGSLRETQYF
J: TRBJ1-1; V: TRBV5-1; CDR3: CASSLAIGDRGQAFF
J: TRBJ2-2; V: TRBV7-9; CDR3: CASSQGLDEGGELFF
J: TRBJ2-1; V: TRBV11-2; CDR3: CASSLGSGPYNEQFF
J: TRBJ1-1; V: TRBV19; CDR3: CASSTWDRGLNTEAFF
J: TRBJ2-7; V: TRBV7-2; CDR3: CASSMGLISSYEQYF
J: TRBJ1-2; V: TRBV28; CDR3: CASSPSGRSFYGYTF
J: TRBJ1-3; V: TRBV4-2; CDR3: CASSQLAGTGAGNTIYF
J: TRBJ1-1; V: TRBV5-1; CDR3: CASSLDGGDTEAFF
J: TRBJ1-2; V: TRBV19; CDR3: CASSIRTGESSNIVYGYTF
J: TRBJ1-1; V: TRBV3-1/TRBV3-2; CDR3: CASSQARQGEAFF
J: TRBJ1-2; V: TRBV7-9; CDR3: CASSSLAGLHGYTF
J: TRBJ1-2; V: TRBV19; CDR3: CASSIRVGYGYTF
J: TRBJ2-1; V: TRBV27; CDR3: CASSLSTSPLSYNEQFF
J: TRBJ2-7; V: TRBV6-2/TRBV6-3; CDR3: CASSTDPASSYEQYF
J: TRBJ2-7; V: TRBV5-6; CDR3: CASRGGYEQYF
J: TRBJ2-1; V: TRBV28; CDR3: CASRTGVHPNEQFF
J: TRBJ1-1; V: TRBV29-1; CDR3: CSVPKLTEAFF
J: TRBJ2-6; V: TRBV5-5; CDR3: CASSGMQGLVSGANVLTF
J: TRBJ2-7; V: TRBV7-2; CDR3: CASSKLSSGTYEQYF
J: TRBJ1-5; V: TRBV6-2/TRBV6-3; CDR3: CASSKTGFGGNQPQHF
J: TRBJ1-4; V: TRBV4-3; CDR3: CASSQVYRVKNEKLFF
J: TRBJ1-1; V: TRBV6-5; CDR3: CASSYGRTETEAFF
J: TRBJ2-7; V: TRBV7-9; CDR3: CASSSTSGSSGQYF
J: TRBJ1-6; V: TRBV7-9; CDR3: CASTLGGDNSPLHF
J: TRBJ2-1; V: TRBV28; CDR3: CASTLDRGNYNEQFF
J: TRBJ2-3; V: TRBV7-3; CDR3: CASSLAASGRGRDTQYF
J: TRBJ2-7; V: TRBV7-9; CDR3: CASSLGGLAGHEQYF
J: TRBJ1-5; V: TRBV20-1; CDR3: CSASIEGLAPQHF
J: TRBJ2-5; V: TRBV5-5; CDR3: CASSLGGQYYQETQYF
J: TRBJ1-6; V: TRBV2; CDR3: CASKAGQGGVYNSPLHF
J: TRBJ2-2; V: TRBV18; CDR3: CASSPAGNTGELFF
J: TRBJ2-2; V: TRBV2; CDR3: CASSHDRAHTGELFF
J: TRBJ1-1; V: TRBV5-4; CDR3: CASSLDLGTENTEAFF
J: TRBJ2-7; V: TRBV6-5; CDR3: CASRYLGLHDEQYF
J: TRBJ1-2; V: TRBV4-2; CDR3: CASSQDRRDHYGYTF
J: TRBJ2-7; V: TRBV5-4; CDR3: CASSSQGGSYEQYF
J: TRBJ1-2; V: TRBV6-2/TRBV6-3; CDR3: CASSYSKTGTNYGYTF
J: TRBJ2-1; V: TRBV3-1/TRBV3-2; CDR3: CASSQAAGASNEQFF
J: TRBJ1-5; V: TRBV10-3; CDR3: CAINLRGQLVPLSNQPQHF
J: TRBJ2-5; V: TRBV5-1; CDR3: CASSLRGTRQETQYF
J: TRBJ1-2; V: TRBV5-4; CDR3: CASSRTGVEGYTF
J: TRBJ2-3; V: TRBV5-6; CDR3: CASSLRTSGSIGTDTQYF
J: TRBJ2-1; V: TRBV5-6; CDR3: CASSLYAYNEQFF
J: TRBJ1-5; V: TRBV27; CDR3: CASSLIRGHAQHF
J: TRBJ2-1; V: TRBV7-8; CDR3: CASSQRSFGRTNEQFF